This passage covers 10 T cell receptor beta chains from one sample sequenced in a study of T cells after yellow fever vaccination. TCRdb passed the 5' RACE reads through MiXCR, listing each CDR3 protein once. The data contain about 430,000 distinct CDR3 sequences, 18% of them singletons. Sequenced here: PBMCs, sampled before the yellow fever booster vaccination. The receptors here all came from a man aged 18 to 30 who received the YFV17D yellow fever vaccine.

The CDR3 coding sequence is TGTGCCAGCAGCTTAGGTACCACAGGGAAGGGTGAAGCTTTCTTT. Encoded protein: CASSLGTTGKGEAFF. V and J are TRBV7-9 and TRBJ1-1; TRBD1 might be the D (6 bases). Germline CDR1 reads SEHNR; CDR2 reads FQNEAQ (reference sequence). This CDR3 contains 15 residues. Trimming stripped 1 base from V and 7 bases from J, with 16 bases between.

The chain links TRBV7-2 to TRBJ2-3; D might be TRBD1 or TRBD2, each matching 6 bases. V lost 2 bases, J lost 2 bases, and 14 bases lay in between. The CDR3 spans 16 residues. CDR1 and CDR2 (germline): SGHTA, FQGNSA. For the CDR3, the DNA is TGTGCCAGCAGCTTATGGAAAGGGGGGCCCACAGATACGCAGTATTTT. Amino acids: CASSLWKGGPTDTQYF.

The chain uses TRBV5-5 and TRBJ1-1, with D hard to call. The CDR3 consists of 20 residues. Trimming shortened V by 2 bases and J by 1 base, and 27 bases separated the two germline ends. CDR1 and CDR2 from the germline V gene are SGHKS and YYEKEE (reference sequence). The CDR3 DNA reads as TGTGCCAGCAGCTTTGCACCCACGGGGTTCTCCACCCGCGGGAACACTGAAGCTTTCTTT. Translation: CASSFAPTGFSTRGNTEAFF.

The rearrangement uses TRBV5-6 and TRBJ2-3; D perhaps matches TRBD2 (5 bases). CDR3 size: 14 residues. Trimming took off 1 base at V and 4 bases at J, with 10 bases between the two ends. Germline values: CDR1 SGHDT, CDR2 YYEEEE. Here the CDR3 reads CASSLRRTPDTQYF. The CDR3 bases are TGTGCCAGCAGCTTGAGGAGGACCCCAGATACGCAGTATTTT. Full variable domain (outside the CDR3, taken from reference TRBV5-6 and TRBJ2-3): DAGVTQSPTHLIKTRGQQVTLRCSPKSGHDTVSWYQQALGQGPQFIFQYYEEEERQRGNFPDRFSGHQFPNYSSELNVNALLLGDSALYLCASSLRRTPDTQYFGPGTRLTVL.

The chain combines TRBV28 with TRBJ2-3; D unclear. The CDR3 consists of 12 residues. The germline gives CDR1 MDHEN, CDR2 SYDVKM. V lost 7 bases, J lost 2 bases, and 7 bases lay in between. The CDR3 DNA follows: TGTGCCAGCACAAGTCTCACAGATACGCAGTATTTT. The encoded protein is CASTSLTDTQYF.

This clonotype was seen a handful of times. The rearrangement links TRBV7-2 to TRBJ1-5, with TRBD1 matching 8 bases. Trimming cost V 5 bases and J 4 bases; bases outside gene matches: 4. This CDR3 has 14 amino acids. Germline CDR1 SGHTA, CDR2 FQGNSA. CDR3 coding DNA: TGTGCCAGCAGCCCCCGGACAGGGAATCAGCCCCAGCATTTT. As protein: CASSPRTGNQPQHF.

The V and J genes are TRBV29-1 and TRBJ2-3; unclear D gene. Germline V gene data show CDR1 as SQVTM and CDR2 as ANQGSEA. The CDR3 has 10 amino acids. V lost 7 bases to trimming and J lost 7 bases, with 9 bases between them. CDR3 protein: CSGRMNTQYF. The CDR3 coding sequence is TGCAGCGGACGTATGAATACGCAGTATTTT.

This clonotype was seen repeatedly, ten times or more. V and J are TRBV4-1 and TRBJ1-6; 10 nucleotides match TRBD1. With 4 bases clipped from V and 10 bases from J, the junction kept 13 bases outside the gene matches. The CDR3 is made up of 17 amino acids. Germline CDR1 is MGHRA and CDR2 is YSYEKL. CDR3 DNA sequence: TGCGCCAGCAGCCCAGCCCCGGGACAGGGGTATCCGTCACCCCTCCACTTT. Its translation: CASSPAPGQGYPSPLHF.

The chain's CDR3 is CASSLGQRGTEAFF. DNA for the CDR3: TGCGCCAGCAGCTTGGGACAGCGGGGGACTGAAGCTTTCTTT. This rearrangement joins TRBV5-1 to TRBJ1-1, with D possibly being TRBD1 (5 bases). CDR1 is SGHRS and CDR2 is YFSETQ in the germline V gene. This CDR3 contains 14 residues. V lost 0 bases and J 5 bases, leaving 11 bases between the germline ends.

The chain combines TRBV12-3 or TRBV12-4 with TRBJ2-2; D remains unclear. The V and J ends lost 1 base and 0 bases respectively, with 15 bases between them. The CDR3 consists of 18 residues. CDR3 coding DNA: TGTGCCAGCAGTTTAGTGGCGGAGATATTCGCGAACACCGGGGAGCTGTTTTTT. It codes for CASSLVAEIFANTGELFF.